This TCR beta chain derives from a study of T cell repertoires in ileal Crohn's disease. The assay was immunoSEQ multiplex PCR, and TCRdb's table has in-frame clones only and misses some. This sample has a few thousand clones, with approximately 80% found just once. The length of the CDR3 is 13 residues. V was clipped by 7 bases and J by 1 base; unmatched bases: 6. Germline V CDR1 and CDR2: SQVTM, ANQGSEA. Eligibility required adulthood, ileal or ileocolonic Crohn's disease and indicated ileocolonic resection. The rearrangement links TRBV29-1 to TRBJ1-1, with 7 bases that match TRBD1. Sequenced material: ileal tissue. This TCR was recovered from an adult with Crohn's disease. The CDR3 DNA reads TGCAGCGCCCTAGGACAGGCGAACACTGAAGCTTTCTTT. Amino acid sequence: CSALGQANTEAFF. The whole variable domain, filled in from reference TRBV29-1 and TRBJ1-1, reads SAVISQKPSRDICQRGTSLTIQCQVDSQVTMMFWYRQQPGQSLTLIATANQGSEATYESGFVIDKFPISRPNLTFSTLTVSNMSPEDSSIYLCSALGQANTEAFFGQGTRLTVV.